The subject of this entry is one TCR beta chain. The target antigen is unknown. The length of the CDR3 is 13 residues. CDR1 and CDR2 from the germline V gene are DFQATT and SNEGSKA (reference sequence). Trimming shortened V by 3 bases and J by 8 bases, and 14 bases separated the two germline ends. This record comes from a study of blood T cells in healthy people across ages. Alongside a J-beta primer mix, a sample-barcoded 5' primer served in a second PCR lasting roughly 7 to 11 cycles. Researchers report that a template-switch adaptor with 12 random nucleotides tagged each cDNA molecule. TCRdb re-called the 5' RACE reads through MiXCR, storing one row per CDR3 protein. The sample has 600,000 to 1,000,000 distinct CDR3 sequences; nearly 60% are singletons. Whole-study results and caveats: Calculation of diversity from one million T cells yielded estimates considered to be underestimates. Per million T cells, the diversity of TCR beta decreased roughly linearly as age advanced.

This receptor was taken from a man younger than 40 in good health. The chain employs TRBV20-1 and TRBJ2-1; D possibly uses TRBD1 or TRBD2 (5 bases each). The sample comprised blood. CDR3 amino acids: CSASRERVDEQFF. CDR3 in DNA: TGCAGTGCTAGCAGGGAGAGAGTGGATGAGCAGTTCTTC.